The rows below give T cell receptor beta chains drawn from one sample of a study of T cells in Graves' hyperthyroidism and ophthalmopathy. MiXCR was run by TCRdb on the multiplex PCR reads, yielding one entry per CDR3 protein. Of around 450,000 distinct CDR3 sequences in the sample, 15% to 17% were seen once. The source material was blood. Receptors were obtained from a woman aged 18-35 years with Graves' hyperthyroidism. CDR3s include the opening cysteine and the closing phenylalanine or tryptophan. The D gene is left open where the match is weak. The listing skips clone size in some rows; elsewhere it reads once, few, many or a size class.

CDR3aa | CDR3nt | abundance | v_gene | d_gene | j_gene
CASGPGNGKGQPETQYF | TGTGCTAGTGGTCCCGGGAACGGGAAGGGCCAGCCGGAGACCCAGTACTTC | NA | TRBV12-5 | NA | TRBJ2-5
CASSLEGGEPQHF | TGTGCCAGCAGCTTAGAGGGGGGGGAGCCCCAGCATTTT | many | TRBV7-8 | NA | TRBJ1-5
CASSLVAGRTYNSPLHF | TGTGCCAGCAGCTTGGTCGCCGGCCGGACCTATAATTCACCCCTCCACTTT | many | TRBV5-6 | NA | TRBJ1-6
CASSVAGQNNYGYTF | TGTGCCAGCAGCGTAGCCGGACAGAATAACTATGGCTACACCTTC | few | TRBV9 | NA | TRBJ1-2
CASSVSGSFYNEQFF | TGTGCCAGCAGCGTAAGCGGGAGCTTCTACAATGAGCAGTTCTTC | many | TRBV7-9 | TRBD2 | TRBJ2-1
CASSSWPGQAGGYTF | TGTGCCAGCAGCTCCTGGCCGGGACAGGCGGGAGGCTACACCTTC | many | TRBV7-3 | TRBD1 | TRBJ1-2
CASTGGQLGVGGIQYF | TGTGCCAGCACCGGGGGGCAGTTGGGAGTTGGGGGCATTCAGTACTTC | many | TRBV6-1 | NA | TRBJ2-4
CASRSIRANYGYTF | TGTGCCAGCAGATCGATAAGAGCTAACTATGGCTACACCTTC | once | TRBV28 | NA | TRBJ1-2
CATSREYVDRSGYGYTF | TGTGCCACCAGCAGAGAATATGTCGACAGGAGTGGCTATGGCTACACCTTC | many | TRBV15 | NA | TRBJ1-2
CASSLVPQIRTTDTQYF | TGTGCCAGCAGCTTAGTCCCACAGATAAGGACCACAGATACGCAGTATTTT | many | TRBV11-2 | NA | TRBJ2-3
CASSLGPTNEKLFF | TGTGCCAGCAGCTTGGGACCAACTAATGAAAAACTGTTTTTT | many | TRBV11-2 | NA | TRBJ1-4
CSALEEVLAGVGNEQYF | TGCAGTGCCCTCGAGGAGGTACTAGCGGGAGTCGGGAACGAGCAGTACTTC | NA | TRBV20-1 | TRBD2 | TRBJ2-7
CASRANNEQFF | TGTGCCAGCAGGGCTAACAATGAGCAGTTCTTC | many | TRBV7-9 | NA | TRBJ2-1
CASSVDRAQHF | TGTGCCAGCAGTGTTGACAGGGCCCAGCATTTT | many | TRBV2 | TRBD1 | TRBJ1-5
CAWSGSTGSGGWDFYEQYF | TGTGCCTGGAGTGGTAGTACGGGGTCAGGAGGTTGGGACTTCTACGAGCAGTACTTC | many | TRBV30 | NA | TRBJ2-7
CASNSGLEQFF | TGTGCCAGCAATTCCGGGCTTGAGCAGTTCTTC | many | TRBV7-9 | NA | TRBJ2-1
CASRSGTGELFF | TGTGCCAGCAGGTCCGGCACCGGGGAGCTGTTTTTT | NA | TRBV6-1 | NA | TRBJ2-2
CASMETSTDTQYF | TGCGCCAGCATGGAGACTAGCACAGATACGCAGTATTTT | many | TRBV10-1 | NA | TRBJ2-3
CASSLDPSSGRRQETQYF | TGCGCCAGCAGCTTGGACCCATCTAGCGGGAGAAGGCAAGAGACCCAGTACTTC | NA | TRBV5-1 | TRBD2 | TRBJ2-5
CASSQGRDYSTGELFF | TGCGCCAGCAGCCAAGGACGGGACTACTCTACCGGGGAGCTGTTTTTT | many | TRBV4-1 | TRBD2 | TRBJ2-2
CSALRRDRGLDEQFF | TGCAGTGCCCTACGCCGGGACAGGGGGCTGGATGAGCAGTTCTTC | many | TRBV20-1 | TRBD1 | TRBJ2-1
CASSLISRVPEAFF | TGTGCCAGCAGTTTAATTTCCAGGGTACCTGAAGCTTTCTTT | many | TRBV27 | NA | TRBJ1-1
CSVGLAGGETQYF | TGCAGCGTGGGACTAGCGGGGGGAGAGACCCAGTACTTC | NA | TRBV29-1 | TRBD2 | TRBJ2-5
CSVQQGLGGYTF | TGCAGCGTACAACAGGGGCTTGGTGGCTACACCTTC | many | TRBV29-1 | TRBD1 | TRBJ1-2
CALRQGPFKMNTEAFF | TGTGCCCTACGGCAGGGACCCTTTAAAATGAACACTGAAGCTTTCTTT | NA | TRBV30 | NA | TRBJ1-1
CASSFTAHEQYF | TGTGCCAGCAGCTTCACAGCCCACGAGCAGTACTTC | many | TRBV7-8 | NA | TRBJ2-7
CASSAGTSGSYEQYF | TGTGCCAGCAGCGCCGGGACTAGCGGTTCCTACGAGCAGTACTTC | many | TRBV7-3 | TRBD2 | TRBJ2-7
CATSDEDRYYGYTF | TGTGCCACCAGTGATGAGGACAGGTACTATGGCTACACCTTC | NA | TRBV24-1 | TRBD1 | TRBJ1-2
CASSFVNSRETQYF | TGTGCCAGCAGCTTCGTGAACAGTCGGGAGACCCAGTACTTC | few | TRBV7-2 | NA | TRBJ2-5
CASREGGGETQYF | TGTGCCAGCAGGGAAGGGGGGGGAGAGACCCAGTACTTC | few | TRBV6-1 | NA | TRBJ2-5
CASSQGQGVWQPQHF | TGCGCCAGCAGCCAAGGTCAGGGGGTCTGGCAGCCCCAGCATTTT | NA | TRBV4-1 | TRBD1 | TRBJ1-5
CATFRGAGNTIYF | TGTGCCACCTTTCGGGGGGCTGGAAACACCATATATTTT | many | TRBV6-1 | NA | TRBJ1-3
CASSLFSPEETQYF | TGTGCCAGCAGTTTATTTTCGCCGGAAGAGACCCAGTACTTC | NA | TRBV12-3/TRBV12-4 | NA | TRBJ2-5
CASSSSGLTDTQYF | TGTGCCAGCAGCTCAAGCGGGTTAACAGATACGCAGTATTTT | many | TRBV7-9 | NA | TRBJ2-3
CAWSGAGGGGDTQYF | TGTGCCTGGAGTGGTGCGGGAGGCGGCGGTGATACGCAGTATTTT | NA | TRBV30 | TRBD2 | TRBJ2-3
CASSVAPDRENTGELFF | TGTGCCAGCAGCGTAGCCCCGGACAGGGAGAACACCGGGGAGCTGTTTTTT | few | TRBV9 | TRBD1 | TRBJ2-2
CASRDRGPETQYF | TGCGCCAGCAGGGACAGGGGGCCGGAGACCCAGTACTTC | few | TRBV5-1 | TRBD1 | TRBJ2-5
CASSFASLGQGATNEKLFF | TGCGCCAGCAGCTTCGCCTCCTTAGGACAGGGGGCAACTAATGAAAAACTGTTTTTT | NA | TRBV5-1 | TRBD1 | TRBJ1-4
CASTAGTGDFNEQFF | TGTGCCAGCACAGCCGGGACAGGGGATTTCAATGAGCAGTTCTTC | few | TRBV11-2 | TRBD1 | TRBJ2-1
CAISSDAGEETQYF | TGTGCCATCAGTTCAGATGCGGGCGAAGAGACCCAGTACTTC | many | TRBV10-3 | NA | TRBJ2-5
CASAGRGGTQYF | TGTGCCAGCGCCGGGAGAGGGGGGACCCAGTACTTC | many | TRBV2 | NA | TRBJ2-5
CAISPGHNTEAFF | TGTGCCATCAGCCCGGGGCATAACACTGAAGCTTTCTTT | many | TRBV10-3 | NA | TRBJ1-1
CASQPTWRAVGYTF | TGCGCCAGCCAGCCAACGTGGAGGGCCGTTGGCTACACCTTC | few | TRBV5-1 | NA | TRBJ1-2
CASRATASGNTIYF | TGTGCCAGCAGGGCGACAGCCTCTGGAAACACCATATATTTT | many | TRBV2 | NA | TRBJ1-3